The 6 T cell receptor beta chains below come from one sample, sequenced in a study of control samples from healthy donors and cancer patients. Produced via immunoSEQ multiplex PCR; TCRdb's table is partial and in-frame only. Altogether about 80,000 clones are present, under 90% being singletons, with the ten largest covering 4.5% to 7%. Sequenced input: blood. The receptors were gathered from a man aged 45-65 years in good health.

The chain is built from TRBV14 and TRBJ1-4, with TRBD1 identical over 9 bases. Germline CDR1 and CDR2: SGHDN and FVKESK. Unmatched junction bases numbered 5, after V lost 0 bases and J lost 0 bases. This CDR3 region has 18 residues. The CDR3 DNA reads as TGTGCCAGCAGCCAAGATTTAGACAGGGGGGCAACTAATGAAAAACTGTTTTTT. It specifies CASSQDLDRGATNEKLFF.

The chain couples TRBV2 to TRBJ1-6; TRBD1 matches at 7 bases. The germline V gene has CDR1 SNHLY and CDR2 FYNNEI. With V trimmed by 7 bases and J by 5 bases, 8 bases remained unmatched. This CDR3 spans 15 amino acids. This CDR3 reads CASTRTGTNNSPLHF. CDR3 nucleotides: TGTGCCAGCACCAGGACAGGAACAAATAATTCACCCCTCCACTTT.

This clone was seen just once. The CDR3 spells CASTPGDKLNQPQHF. The CDR3 DNA is TGTGCCAGTACCCCCGGGGACAAACTCAATCAGCCCCAGCATTTT. The chain is built from TRBV19 and TRBJ1-5; D may be TRBD1 (6 bases). V was shortened by 7 bases and J by 3 bases, with 16 bases between the two germline ends. There are 15 residues in the CDR3. Germline V gene data show CDR1 as LNHDA and CDR2 as SQIVND (reference sequence).

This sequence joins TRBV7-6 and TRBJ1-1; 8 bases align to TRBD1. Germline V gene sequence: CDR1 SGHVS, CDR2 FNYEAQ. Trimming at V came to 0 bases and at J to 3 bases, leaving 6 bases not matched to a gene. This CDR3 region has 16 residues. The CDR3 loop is CASSLAEDRGDTEAFF. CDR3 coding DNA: TGTGCCAGCAGCTTAGCGGAAGACAGGGGAGACACTGAAGCTTTCTTT.

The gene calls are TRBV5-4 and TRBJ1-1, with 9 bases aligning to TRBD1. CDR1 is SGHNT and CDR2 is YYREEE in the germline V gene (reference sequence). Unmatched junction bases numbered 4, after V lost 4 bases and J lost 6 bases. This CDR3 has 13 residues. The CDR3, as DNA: TGTGCCAGCAGCCTCCGGGACAGGGCTGAAGCTTTCTTT. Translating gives CASSLRDRAEAFF.

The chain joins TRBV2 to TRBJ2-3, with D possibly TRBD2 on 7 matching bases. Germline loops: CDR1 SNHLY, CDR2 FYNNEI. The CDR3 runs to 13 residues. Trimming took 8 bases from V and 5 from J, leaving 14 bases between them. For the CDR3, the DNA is TGTGCCAGCTCGGGGGGCCGAGGAGATACGCAGTATTTT. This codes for CASSGGRGDTQYF.